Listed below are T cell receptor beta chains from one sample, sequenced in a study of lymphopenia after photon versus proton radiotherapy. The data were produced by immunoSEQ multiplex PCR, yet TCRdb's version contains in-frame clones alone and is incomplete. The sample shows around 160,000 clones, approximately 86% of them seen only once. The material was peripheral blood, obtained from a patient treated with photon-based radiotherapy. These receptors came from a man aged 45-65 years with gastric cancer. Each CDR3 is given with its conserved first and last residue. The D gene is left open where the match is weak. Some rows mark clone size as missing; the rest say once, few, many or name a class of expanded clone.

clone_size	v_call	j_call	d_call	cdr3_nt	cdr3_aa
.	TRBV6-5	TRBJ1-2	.	TGTGCCAGCAGTTACTCGATGTCGGTGAGCTATGGCTACACCTTC	CASSYSMSVSYGYTF
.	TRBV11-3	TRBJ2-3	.	TGTGCCAGCAGCCCGTCGCAAGGGTCCACAGATACGCAGTATTTT	CASSPSQGSTDTQYF
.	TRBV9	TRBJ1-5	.	TGTGCCAGCAGCCAGACACCTTATAGCAATCAGCCCCAGCATTTT	CASSQTPYSNQPQHF
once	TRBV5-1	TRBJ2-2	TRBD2	TGCGCCAGCAGCTTAGGACCTAGCGGGACTGGCGGGGAGCTGTTTTTT	CASSLGPSGTGGELFF
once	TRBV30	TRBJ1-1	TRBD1	TGTGCCTGGGCGGCAGGGGGCGGAACTGAAGCTTTCTTT	CAWAAGGGTEAFF
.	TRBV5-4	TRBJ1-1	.	TGTGCCAGCAGATCCTTGGGACAACAGGCAGCTTTCTTT	CASRSLGQQAAFF
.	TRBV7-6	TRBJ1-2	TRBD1	TGTGCCAGCAGCTTAGCGTCCAGGGGGAACTATGGCTACACCTTC	CASSLASRGNYGYTF
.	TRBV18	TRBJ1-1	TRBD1	TGTGCCAGCTCACCGGACAGGGGGCCGGGCACTGAAGCTTTCTTT	CASSPDRGPGTEAFF
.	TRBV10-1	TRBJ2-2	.	TGCGCCAGCAGTGTTGGAACCGGGGAGCTGTTTTTT	CASSVGTGELFF
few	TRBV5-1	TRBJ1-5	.	TGCGCCAGCAGCTTGGGAGATAGGGGTCAGCCCCAGCATTTT	CASSLGDRGQPQHF
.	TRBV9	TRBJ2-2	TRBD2	TGTGCCAGCAGCGGTAGCGGGACGAACACCGGGGAGCTGTTTTTT	CASSGSGTNTGELFF
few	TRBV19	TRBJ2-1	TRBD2	TGTGCCAGTAGGGCTAGCGGCCACAATGAGCAGTTCTTC	CASRASGHNEQFF
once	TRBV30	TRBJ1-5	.	TGTGCCTGGAGTGTAGACCGACGCGGGCCCCAGCATTTT	CAWSVDRRGPQHF
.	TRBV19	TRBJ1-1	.	TGTGCCAGTAGCGTGACAGGGAACACTGAAGCTTTCTTT	CASSVTGNTEAFF
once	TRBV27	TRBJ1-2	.	TGTGCCAGCAGTCCACAGCCTAACTATGGCTACACCTTC	CASSPQPNYGYTF
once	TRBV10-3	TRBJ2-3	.	TGTGCCATCAGTGGGGGCAAATTTGCGGGATTCCCAGATACGCAGTATTTT	CAISGGKFAGFPDTQYF
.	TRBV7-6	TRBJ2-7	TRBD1	TGTGCCAGCAGCTCTGGACAGGGGGCTGGCGAGCAGTACTTC	CASSSGQGAGEQYF
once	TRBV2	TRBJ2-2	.	TGTGCCAGCAGGCGGGACGCGAACACCGGGGAGCTGTTTTTT	CASRRDANTGELFF
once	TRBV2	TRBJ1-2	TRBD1	TGTGCCAGCAGTCCACAGGGGGCGGGTGGCTACACCTTC	CASSPQGAGGYTF
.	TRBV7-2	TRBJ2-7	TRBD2	TGTGCCAGCAGCTCGATATTCGGACTAGCGGGAGAATACGAGCAGTACTTC	CASSSIFGLAGEYEQYF
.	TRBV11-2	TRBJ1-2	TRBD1	TGTGCCAGCAGCTTAGGCTGGACAGGGTTCTCTGGCTACACCTTC	CASSLGWTGFSGYTF
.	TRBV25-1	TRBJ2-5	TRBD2	TGTGCCAGCAGTGAAGGGGGTAGCGGGCTGAGAGAGACCCAGTACTTC	CASSEGGSGLRETQYF
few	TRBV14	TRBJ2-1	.	TGTGCCAGCAGCCAAGATAAGGCCAATGAGCAGTTCTTC	CASSQDKANEQFF
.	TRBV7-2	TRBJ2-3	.	TGTGCCAGCAGCTTAATCGCAGATACGCAGTATTTT	CASSLIADTQYF
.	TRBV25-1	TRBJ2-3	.	TGTGCCAGCAGTGAGGGGCGGACAACCTACACAGATACGCAGTATTTT	CASSEGRTTYTDTQYF
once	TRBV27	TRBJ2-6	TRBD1	TGTGCCAGCAGTTGGACAGGGACCTCTGGGGCCAACGTCCTGACTTTC	CASSWTGTSGANVLTF
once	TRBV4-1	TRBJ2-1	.	TGCGCCAGCAGCCTGGGGGCAGGGGTCAATGAGCAGTTCTTC	CASSLGAGVNEQFF